The T cell receptor (beta chain) under discussion was sequenced for a study of memory CD4+ T cells and cytomegalovirus serostatus. CDR1 ENHRY and CDR2 SYGVKD come from the germline V gene. This CDR3 is 14 amino acids long. Trimming stripped 6 bases from V and 0 bases from J, with 11 bases between. The sort gate was single viable CD3+CD4+CD8-CD45RO+ cells for memory CD4+ T cells. CMV serostatus came from serum IgG against pp150, pp28, p38, p52. Total CD4+ T cells were enriched by CD4 positive selection. Data came from immunoSEQ multiplex PCR; TCRdb stores just in-frame clones and leaves some out. Seen here are approximately 46,000 clones, about 79% observed once, and the top ten hold 1% to 1.3%. Study-level points and caveats: CD4+ memory repertoires contained about 40% of the 164 reported CMV TCRbeta sequences. The CMV-associated TCR signature appears largely within the CD4+ memory repertoire.

Comment on this clone: Its matching antigen is unknown.

The chain recombines TRBV10-3 with TRBJ1-1; D is uncertain. The TCR was taken from an adult in good health and CMV-seronegative. Sequencing used memory CD4+ T cells from blood. CDR3 region: CAISPGPLNTEAFF. CDR3 nucleotide sequence: TGTGCCATCAGCCCCGGGCCATTGAACACTGAAGCTTTCTTT.